This passage covers 20 T cell receptor beta chains from one sample sequenced in a study of CD8+CD57+ T cells in acquired aplastic anemia. The template for TCR beta VDJ and CDR3 sequence profiling was genomic DNA. MiXCR was run by TCRdb on the reads, yielding one entry per CDR3 protein. The profile shows about 160,000 distinct CDR3 sequences, roughly 48% of them singletons. Individuals selected for sequencing had exhibited CD8+CD57+ cell expansion on flow cytometry. Sequencing was done on a sample of sorted CD4+, CD8+, or CD8+CD57+ T cells (not recorded which) from PBMCs. The receptors originated from a human donor with aplastic anemia.

The chain carries TRBV2 and TRBJ1-6, with 9 bases fitting TRBD1. J gave up 10 bases and V 3 bases, and 4 bases lay outside the gene matches. In germline, CDR1 is SNHLY, CDR2 FYNNEI. The CDR3 spans 14 residues. The CDR3 loop is CASSEGTGYSPLHF. CDR3 in DNA: TGTGCCAGCAGTGAGGGGACAGGGTACTCACCCCTCCACTTT.

In its sample, this clonotype was seen a few times. This chain uses TRBV24-1 with TRBJ1-2, with D possibly matching TRBD1 (5 bases). Germline V gene lookup returns CDR1 KGHDR and CDR2 SFDVKD. V shed 5 bases and J shed 6 bases, with 12 bases lying between them. This CDR3 spans 13 amino acids. CDR3 sequence: CATSGWGDHGYTF. CDR3 in DNA: TGTGCCACCAGTGGTTGGGGGGACCATGGCTACACCTTC.

The chain couples TRBV29-1 to TRBJ2-7; 8 bases are shared with TRBD1. The ends lost 7 bases at V and 2 bases at J; junction bases unmatched: 4. This CDR3 region has 12 residues. Germline assignment: CDR1 SQVTM and CDR2 ANQGSEA. The CDR3 nucleotides read TGCAGCGGGACAGGGTTTACCTACGAGCAGTACTTC. It translates to CSGTGFTYEQYF.

This CDR3 is CATSREGGFGANVLTF. CDR3 bases: TGTGCCACCAGCAGAGAGGGCGGGTTTGGGGCCAACGTCCTGACTTTC. The V and J genes are TRBV15 and TRBJ2-6; D possibly corresponds to TRBD2 (5 bases). The V end lost 0 bases, the J end lost 3 bases, and 9 bases lay between the germline ends. Germline V gives CDR1 LNHNV, CDR2 YYDKDF (reference sequence). The CDR3 covers 16 residues.

This clonotype appeared a few times. V usage is TRBV25-1 and J usage is TRBJ1-5; a weak D match, TRBD1 (5 bases). The CDR3 runs to 15 residues. Trimming pared 2 bases from V and 6 bases from J, leaving 14 bases between. CDR1 is MGHDK, CDR2 SYGVNS, per germline. CDR3 bases: TGTGCCAGCAGTGAAGGCAGGGTGGTTGGTCAGCCCCAGCATTTT. This sequence encodes CASSEGRVVGQPQHF. Based on the CDR3 plus reference TRBV25-1 and TRBJ1-5, the full variable domain is EADIYQTPRYLVIGTGKKITLECSQTMGHDKMYWYQQDPGMELHLIHYSYGVNSTEKGDLSSESTVSRIRTEHFPLTLESARPSHTSQYLCASSEGRVVGQPQHFGDGTRLSIL.

This clonotype was detected once. The CDR3 sequence: CSVRPGQGGITDTQYF. DNA for the CDR3: TGCAGCGTTAGACCGGGACAGGGGGGGATCACAGATACGCAGTATTTT. The gene calls are TRBV29-1 and TRBJ2-3, with TRBD1 identical over 11 bases. The CDR3 is 16 residues long. Unmatched junction bases numbered 9, after V lost 5 bases and J lost 2 bases. The V gene's germline CDR1 is SQVTM and CDR2 ANQGSEA.

The chain carries TRBV5-1 and TRBJ2-3; possibly TRBD2 for D (6 bases). This CDR3 is 16 amino acids long. Germline CDR1 SGHRS, CDR2 YFSETQ. V was shortened by 0 bases and J by 1 base, with 12 bases between the two germline ends. The CDR3 nucleotides are TGCGCCAGCAGCTTGGGTGGGGAGGTTGGCACAGATACGCAGTATTTT. Translated, it gives CASSLGGEVGTDTQYF. Filled out from reference TRBV5-1 and TRBJ2-3, the complete variable domain reads KAGVTQTPRYLIKTRGQQVTLSCSPISGHRSVSWYQQTPGQGLQFLFEYFSETQRNKGNFPGRFSGRQFSNSRSEMNVSTLELGDSALYLCASSLGGEVGTDTQYFGPGTRLTVL.

This sequence joins TRBV10-3 and TRBJ1-5; 8 positions agree with TRBD1. The CDR3 covers 13 residues. Per the germline V gene, CDR1 is ENHRY and CDR2 is SYGVKD. With 6 bases clipped from V and 4 bases from J, the junction kept 2 bases outside the gene matches. CDR3 DNA: TGTGCCATCAGGGACAGGGATAATCAGCCCCAGCATTTT. This gives the protein CAIRDRDNQPQHF.

The V gene is TRBV20-1, the J gene TRBJ1-6; possibly TRBD1 for D (6 bases). The V gene's germline CDR1 is DFQATT and CDR2 SNEGSKA (reference sequence). Trimming took off 6 bases at V and 6 bases at J, with 12 bases between the two ends. The CDR3 is 13 amino acids. The CDR3 DNA reads as TGCAGTGCGCGGACAGCATCTAATTCACCCCTCCACTTT. Its translation: CSARTASNSPLHF.

This clonotype has at least ten counts. The chain combines TRBV19 with TRBJ1-5, with 7 bases fitting TRBD1. The CDR3 totals 14 residues. In germline, CDR1 is LNHDA, CDR2 SQIVND (reference sequence). V trimming: 4 bases; J trimming: 3 bases; junction bases outside the gene matches: 3. CDR3 region: CASSTTGANQPQHF. The CDR3 nucleotides read TGTGCCAGTAGTACCACAGGGGCCAATCAGCCCCAGCATTTT.

DNA of the CDR3: TGTGCCAGCAGTGAGCAGGGGGCGAGAGAAAAACTGTTTTTT. Encoded protein: CASSEQGAREKLFF. The genes are TRBV2 and TRBJ1-4; 8 nucleotides agree with TRBD1. The germline V gene has CDR1 SNHLY and CDR2 FYNNEI. The CDR3 length is 14 residues. V lost 3 bases and J lost 8; bases outside the gene matches: 5.

The V and J genes are TRBV20-1 and TRBJ2-1, with 9 positions matching TRBD2. This CDR3 has 13 residues. Germline V gives CDR1 DFQATT, CDR2 SNEGSKA (reference sequence). V was pared by 1 base and J by 5 bases, with 0 bases of the junction left unmatched. CDR3 region: CSARGGRDNEQFF. CDR3 coding DNA: TGCAGTGCTAGAGGCGGGAGGGACAATGAGCAGTTCTTC.

The chain uses TRBV20-1 and TRBJ1-6; 7 positions agree with TRBD1. The V gene's germline CDR1 is DFQATT and CDR2 SNEGSKA (reference sequence). J was trimmed by 10 bases and V by 6 bases; bases with no gene match: 9. There are 13 residues in the CDR3. CDR3 protein: CSAKDRAGSPLHF. As DNA, the CDR3 is TGCAGTGCCAAAGACAGGGCCGGATCACCCCTCCACTTT.

This clonotype is a singleton in its sample. At one of its ends the junction is not consistent with the germline gene, which may arise from a read error. The chain uses TRBV7-7 and TRBJ2-5; the D is unclear. CDR1 and CDR2 (germline): SSHAT, FNYEAQ (reference sequence). The CDR3 is 11 amino acids. CDR3 nucleotide sequence: TGTGCTAGCAGCTCGAGCGAGACCCAGTACTTC. Translating gives CASSSSETQYF.

This clonotype was counted ten times or more. The V and J genes are TRBV7-3 and TRBJ2-3; tentatively, D is TRBD1 or TRBD2 (5 bases each). Germline CDR1 reads SGHTA; CDR2 reads FQGTGA. This CDR3 contains 14 residues. V gave up 4 bases and J gave up 1 base, with 9 bases separating them. The CDR3 bases are TGTGCCAGCAGCTCCGGGACGGGCACAGATACGCAGTATTTT. Translating gives CASSSGTGTDTQYF.

This clonotype was counted many times. This chain connects TRBV7-2 to TRBJ1-6; D is perhaps TRBD1 (6 bases). Deletions cut 1 base from V and 13 bases from J, with 14 bases between. CDR1 and CDR2 from the germline V gene are SGHTA and FQGNSA. There are 14 residues in the CDR3. The CDR3 is CASSLGKTGGPLHF. Written as DNA, the CDR3 is TGTGCCAGCAGCTTAGGGAAGACAGGAGGGCCCCTCCACTTT.

On this clonotype: An end of the junction differs from the germline gene, which may be a read error. The chain links TRBV10-3 to TRBJ2-5; 8 nucleotides align to TRBD2. In germline, CDR1 is ENHRY, CDR2 SYGVKD. The CDR3 totals 13 residues. Here the CDR3 reads CAIRTSGGETQYF. CDR3 in DNA: TGTGCCATCCGAACTAGCGGTGGAGAGACCCAGTACTTT.

V gene TRBV7-8 combines with J gene TRBJ2-3; 8 positions agree with TRBD2. V trimming: 4 bases; J trimming: 5 bases; junction bases outside the gene matches: 14. The CDR3 has 17 residues. The V gene's germline CDR1 is SGHVS and CDR2 FQNEAQ. This chain's CDR3 is CASSSLTGGPILDTQYF. In DNA form, the CDR3 reads TGTGCCAGCAGCTCCCTTACGGGGGGGCCAATATTAGATACGCAGTATTTT.

This clonotype appeared a few times. The germline gene is not matched at one end of the junction; a read error may be the cause. The chain recombines TRBV2 with TRBJ2-7; TRBD1 agrees at 8 bases. The CDR3 loop spans 15 amino acids. Germline CDR1 reads SNHLY; CDR2 reads FYNNEI. CDR3 sequence reads: CAISEDRVLVYEQYF. The DNA for the CDR3 is TGTGCCATCAGTGAGGACAGGGTCTTAGTCTACGAGCAGTACTTC.

The CDR3 here is CASSSRLSGGAQFRSYEQYF. In nucleotides, the CDR3 is TGCGCCAGCAGCTCCCGCCTTTCGGGAGGGGCCCAATTCCGCTCCTACGAGCAGTACTTC. This chain connects TRBV5-1 to TRBJ2-7; 8 bases are a match to TRBD2. This CDR3 spans 20 amino acids. Trimming took 3 bases from V and 0 from J; bases not matched to a gene: 20. Germline values: CDR1 SGHRS, CDR2 YFSETQ.